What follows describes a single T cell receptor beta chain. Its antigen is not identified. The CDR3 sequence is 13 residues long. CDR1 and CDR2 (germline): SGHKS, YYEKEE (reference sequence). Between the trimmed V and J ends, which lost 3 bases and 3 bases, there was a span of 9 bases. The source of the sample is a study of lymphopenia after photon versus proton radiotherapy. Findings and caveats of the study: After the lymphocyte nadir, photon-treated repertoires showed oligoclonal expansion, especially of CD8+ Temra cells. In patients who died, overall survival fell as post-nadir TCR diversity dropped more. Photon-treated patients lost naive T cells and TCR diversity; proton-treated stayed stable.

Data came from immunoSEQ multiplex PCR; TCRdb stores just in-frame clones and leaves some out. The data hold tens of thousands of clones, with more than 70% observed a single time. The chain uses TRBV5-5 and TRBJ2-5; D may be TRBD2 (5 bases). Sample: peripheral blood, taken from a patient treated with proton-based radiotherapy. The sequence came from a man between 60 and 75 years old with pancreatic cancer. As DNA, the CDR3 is TGTGCCAGCAGCTCGGAGGCGAAAGAGACCCAGTACTTC. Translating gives CASSSEAKETQYF.